Shown below are 10 T cell receptor beta chains from a single sample sequenced in a study of post-analysis software for immune sequencing data. The study's findings and limits: A few TRBV segments, TRBV5-6, TRBV5-1 and TRBV20-1 among them, were found more frequent in patients than controls.

Carried by the TCR beta cDNA libraries were unique molecular identifiers. TCRdb reanalysed the PCR reads using MiXCR and keeps one entry per CDR3 protein. The sample lists 750,000 to 950,000 distinct CDR3 sequences; 53% were seen once. No cognate antigen is known for these TCRs. Sequenced material: blood. The receptors were gathered from a girl between 10 and 17 years old with multiple sclerosis.

The rearrangement uses TRBV4-1 and TRBJ1-5; D is undetermined. Trimming took 0 bases from V and 7 from J, leaving 10 bases between them. CDR1 is MGHRA and CDR2 is YSYEKL in the germline V gene. The CDR3 contains 14 residues. DNA of the CDR3: TGCGCCAGCAGCCAAGAGGTTTGGAACCAGCCCCAGCATTTT. This codes for CASSQEVWNQPQHF.

The V call is TRBV28, the J call TRBJ1-2; 7 nucleotides agree with TRBD1. V lost 6 bases to trimming and J lost 5 bases; unmatched junction nucleotides: 6. Looked up from germline, CDR1 is MDHEN and CDR2 is SYDVKM. This CDR3 is 13 amino acids long. CDR3 region: CASRRDSWYGYTF. The DNA for the CDR3 is TGTGCCAGCAGACGGGACAGTTGGTATGGCTACACCTTC.

The rearrangement links TRBV29-1 to TRBJ2-7; tentatively, D is TRBD2 (6 bases). V lost 3 bases and J 2 bases, leaving 14 bases between the germline ends. The length of the CDR3 is 14 residues. The germline gives CDR1 SQVTM, CDR2 ANQGSEA. CDR3 coding DNA: TGCAGCGTTGACCCTTTGGAGGGCACCTACGAGCAGTACTTC. Translated: CSVDPLEGTYEQYF.

This chain uses TRBV20-1 with TRBJ2-3, with 7 bases lining up with TRBD2. Trimming removed 6 bases from V and 5 bases from J; junction bases left unmatched: 11. The germline V gene has CDR1 DFQATT and CDR2 SNEGSKA (reference sequence). This CDR3 spans 14 amino acids. The DNA for the CDR3 is TGCAGTGCGGATCAGCGGGATACAGTAGATACGCAGTATTTT. Residues: CSADQRDTVDTQYF.

The chain links TRBV10-3 to TRBJ1-1, with D maybe TRBD1 (6 bases). The CDR3 spans 13 residues. V was trimmed by 6 bases and J by 0 bases, leaving 8 bases between them. Germline lookup yields CDR1 ENHRY and CDR2 SYGVKD. The CDR3 reads CAIRDSLNTEAFF. CDR3 nucleotide sequence: TGTGCCATCAGGGACAGTTTGAACACTGAAGCTTTCTTT.

V is TRBV5-1 and J is TRBJ1-2, with D perhaps matching TRBD1 (6 bases). The CDR3 runs to 16 residues. With 0 bases removed from V and 0 bases from J, the gap between germline ends came to 12 bases. Germline CDR1 SGHRS, CDR2 YFSETQ. The CDR3 region is CASSLGTEQPNYGYTF. The CDR3 nucleotides read TGCGCCAGCAGCTTGGGGACAGAGCAACCTAACTATGGCTACACCTTC.

The gene calls are TRBV7-9 and TRBJ2-1; D assignment may be TRBD1 or TRBD2 (5 bases each). V lost 4 bases and J 4 bases, leaving 11 bases between the germline ends. The CDR3 is 14 residues long. Germline V gene data show CDR1 as SEHNR and CDR2 as FQNEAQ (reference sequence). This CDR3 reads CASSSGTRYNEQFF. CDR3 bases: TGTGCCAGCAGCTCCGGGACCCGGTACAATGAGCAGTTCTTC.

The gene calls are TRBV4-2 and TRBJ1-2; D is possibly TRBD1 (6 bases). The CDR3 length is 15 residues. Trimming shortened V by 4 bases and J by 4 bases, and 16 bases separated the two germline ends. CDR1 is LGHNA, CDR2 YNFKEQ, per germline. The CDR3 is CASSPDSQSLYGYTF. CDR3 nucleotide sequence: TGTGCCAGCAGCCCGGACAGCCAGTCCCTCTATGGCTACACCTTC.

This clonotype appeared once. This sequence joins TRBV30 and TRBJ2-6; perhaps TRBD2 as D (6 bases). The V gene lost 6 bases and the J gene lost 4 bases, with 19 bases spanning the gap. The CDR3 is 16 residues long. Germline V gives CDR1 GTSNPN, CDR2 SVGIG (reference sequence). CDR3 residues: CACPTKSGVGANVLTF. For the CDR3, the DNA is TGTGCCTGCCCGACTAAATCGGGGGTAGGGGCCAACGTCCTGACTTTC.

The V call is TRBV6-5, the J call TRBJ2-2; no clear D gene. The CDR3 has 14 residues. Germline V CDR1 and CDR2: MNHEY, SVGAGI. V shed 5 bases and J shed 3 bases, with 10 bases lying between them. The CDR3 DNA follows: TGTGCCAGCAGTCCCAATTGGGACACCGGGGAGCTGTTTTTT. This gives the protein CASSPNWDTGELFF.